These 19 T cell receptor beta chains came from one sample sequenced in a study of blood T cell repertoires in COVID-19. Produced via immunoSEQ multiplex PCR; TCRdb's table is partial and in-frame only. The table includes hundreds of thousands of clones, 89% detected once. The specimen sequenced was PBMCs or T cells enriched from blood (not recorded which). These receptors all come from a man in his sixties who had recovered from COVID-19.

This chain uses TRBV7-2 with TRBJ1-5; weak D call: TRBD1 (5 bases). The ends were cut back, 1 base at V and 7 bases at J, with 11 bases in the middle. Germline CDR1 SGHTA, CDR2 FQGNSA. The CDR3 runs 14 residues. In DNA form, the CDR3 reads TGTGCCAGCAGCTTAGACGGGGGGGAGCAGCCCCAGCATTTT. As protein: CASSLDGGEQPQHF. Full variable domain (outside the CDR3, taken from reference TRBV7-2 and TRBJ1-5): GAGVSQSPSNKVTEKGKDVELRCDPISGHTALYWYRQSLGQGLEFLIYFQGNSAPDKSGLPSDRFSAERTGGSVSTLTIQRTQQEDSAVYLCASSLDGGEQPQHFGDGTRLSIL.

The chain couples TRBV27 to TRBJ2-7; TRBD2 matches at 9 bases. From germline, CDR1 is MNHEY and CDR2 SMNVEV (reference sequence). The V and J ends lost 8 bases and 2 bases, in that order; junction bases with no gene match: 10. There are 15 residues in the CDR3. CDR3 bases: TGTGCCAGCTCCGGCCGAGCGGGGGGAGCCTACGAGCAGTACTTC. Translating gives CASSGRAGGAYEQYF.

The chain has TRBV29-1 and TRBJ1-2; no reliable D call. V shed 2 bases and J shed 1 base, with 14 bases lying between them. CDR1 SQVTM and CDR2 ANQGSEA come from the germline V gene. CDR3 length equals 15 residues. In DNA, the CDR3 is TGCAGCGTTGAAAGTCCCCTAGAGGGTAACTATGGCTACACCTTC. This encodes CSVESPLEGNYGYTF.

The DNA for the CDR3 is TGTGCCAGCAGTGAAGCGCGGATAAGAATTGAAAAAGTTGGAAACACCATATATTTT. It translates to CASSEARIRIEKVGNTIYF. The V and J genes are TRBV6-1 and TRBJ1-3; D remains unclear. Germline loops: CDR1 MNHNS, CDR2 SASEGT. Deletions cut 0 bases from V and 3 bases from J, with 21 bases between. CDR3 size: 19 residues.

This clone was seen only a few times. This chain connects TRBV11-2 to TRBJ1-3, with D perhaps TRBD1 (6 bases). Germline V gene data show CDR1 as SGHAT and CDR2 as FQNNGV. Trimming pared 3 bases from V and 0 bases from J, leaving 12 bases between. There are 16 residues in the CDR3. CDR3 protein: CASSLGHSYSGNTIYF. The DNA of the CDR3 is TGTGCCAGCAGCTTGGGACATTCCTACTCTGGAAACACCATATATTTT.

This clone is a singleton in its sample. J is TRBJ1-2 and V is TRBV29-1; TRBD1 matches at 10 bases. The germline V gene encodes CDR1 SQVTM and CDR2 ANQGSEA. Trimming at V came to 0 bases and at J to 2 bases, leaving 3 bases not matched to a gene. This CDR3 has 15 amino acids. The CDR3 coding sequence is TGCAGCGTTGAAGAGACAGGGGGCATAAACTATGGCTACACCTTC. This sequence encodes CSVEETGGINYGYTF.

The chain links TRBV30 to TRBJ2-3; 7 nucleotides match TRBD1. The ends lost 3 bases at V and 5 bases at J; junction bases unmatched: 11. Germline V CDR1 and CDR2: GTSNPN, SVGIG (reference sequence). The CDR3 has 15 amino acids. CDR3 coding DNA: TGTGCCTGGAGGGGGGTAGGGGGCTCGGTAGATACGCAGTATTTT. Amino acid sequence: CAWRGVGGSVDTQYF.

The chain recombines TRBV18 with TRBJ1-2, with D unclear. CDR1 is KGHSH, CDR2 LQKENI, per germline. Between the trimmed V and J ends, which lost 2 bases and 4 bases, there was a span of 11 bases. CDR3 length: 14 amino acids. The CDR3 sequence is CASSPESRSYGYTF. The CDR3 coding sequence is TGTGCCAGCTCACCAGAATCGAGATCCTATGGCTACACCTTC.

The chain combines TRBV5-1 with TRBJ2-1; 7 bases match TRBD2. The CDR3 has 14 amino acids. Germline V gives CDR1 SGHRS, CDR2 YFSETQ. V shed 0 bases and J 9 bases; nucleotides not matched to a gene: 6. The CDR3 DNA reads TGCGCCAGCAGCTTGGGGGGCGGGAGCAGTGAGCAGTTCTTC. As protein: CASSLGGGSSEQFF.

Here the CDR3 reads CASSLAGGPRIDTQYF. CDR3 nucleotides: TGTGCCAGCAGCCTAGCGGGAGGGCCGAGGATAGATACGCAGTATTTT. The genes are TRBV2 and TRBJ2-3, with 12 bases aligning to TRBD2. The V gene's germline CDR1 is SNHLY and CDR2 FYNNEI. J gave up 5 bases and V 6 bases, and 9 bases lay outside the gene matches. The CDR3 totals 16 residues.

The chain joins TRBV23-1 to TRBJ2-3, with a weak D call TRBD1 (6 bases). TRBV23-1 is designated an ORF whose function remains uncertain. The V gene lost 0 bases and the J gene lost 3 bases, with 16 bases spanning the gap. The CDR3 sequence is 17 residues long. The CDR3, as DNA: TGCGCCAGCAGTCAATCGGGATACAGGGTTTGTACAGATACGCAGTATTTT. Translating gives CASSQSGYRVCTDTQYF.

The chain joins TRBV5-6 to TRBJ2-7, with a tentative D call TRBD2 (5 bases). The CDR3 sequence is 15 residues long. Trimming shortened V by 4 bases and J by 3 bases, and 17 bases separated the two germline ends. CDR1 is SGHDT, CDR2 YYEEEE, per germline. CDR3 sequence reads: CASSPWGLGVYEQYF. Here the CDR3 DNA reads TGTGCCAGCAGCCCTTGGGGTTTGGGAGTCTACGAGCAGTACTTC.

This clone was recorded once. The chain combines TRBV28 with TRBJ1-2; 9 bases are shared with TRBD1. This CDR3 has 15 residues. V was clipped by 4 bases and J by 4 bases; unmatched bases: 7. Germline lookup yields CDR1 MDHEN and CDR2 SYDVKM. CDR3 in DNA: TGTGCCAGCAGTTCCCCGACAGGGGGTCCCTATGGCTACACCTTC. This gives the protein CASSSPTGGPYGYTF.

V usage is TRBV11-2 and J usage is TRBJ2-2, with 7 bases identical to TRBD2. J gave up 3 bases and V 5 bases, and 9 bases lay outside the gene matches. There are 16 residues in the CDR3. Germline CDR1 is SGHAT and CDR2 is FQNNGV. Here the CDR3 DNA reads TGTGCCAGCAGCACCGGGGCGGGAGTTTACACCGGGGAGCTGTTTTTT. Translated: CASSTGAGVYTGELFF.

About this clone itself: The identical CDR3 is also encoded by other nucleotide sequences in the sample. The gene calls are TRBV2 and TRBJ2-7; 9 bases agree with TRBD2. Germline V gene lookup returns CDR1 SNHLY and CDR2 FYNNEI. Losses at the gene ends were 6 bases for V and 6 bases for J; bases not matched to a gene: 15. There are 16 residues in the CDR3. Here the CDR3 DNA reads TGTGCCAGCAGGGAGGGTCGTGGCGGGAGGGCCGCCGAGCAGTACTTC. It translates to CASREGRGGRAAEQYF.

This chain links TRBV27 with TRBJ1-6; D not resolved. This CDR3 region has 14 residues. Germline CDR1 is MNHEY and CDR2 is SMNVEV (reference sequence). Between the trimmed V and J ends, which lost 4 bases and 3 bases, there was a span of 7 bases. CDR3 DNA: TGTGCCAGCAGTTCTCAGATCTATAATTCACCCCTCCACTTT. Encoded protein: CASSSQIYNSPLHF.

The DNA for the CDR3 is TGTGCCAGCAGGGGGGTGGGACAGGGCTATGGCTACACCTTC. This gives the protein CASRGVGQGYGYTF. The chain joins TRBV27 to TRBJ1-2; 9 nucleotides match TRBD1. Germline CDR1 and CDR2: MNHEY and SMNVEV (reference sequence). This CDR3 is 14 amino acids long. The ends lost 6 bases at V and 4 bases at J; junction bases unmatched: 6.

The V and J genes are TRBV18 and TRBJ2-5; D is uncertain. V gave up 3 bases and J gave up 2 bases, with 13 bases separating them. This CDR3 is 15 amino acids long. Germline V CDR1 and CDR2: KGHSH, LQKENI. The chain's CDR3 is CASSPFTIMQETQYF. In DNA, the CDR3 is TGTGCCAGCTCACCCTTTACTATAATGCAAGAGACCCAGTACTTC.

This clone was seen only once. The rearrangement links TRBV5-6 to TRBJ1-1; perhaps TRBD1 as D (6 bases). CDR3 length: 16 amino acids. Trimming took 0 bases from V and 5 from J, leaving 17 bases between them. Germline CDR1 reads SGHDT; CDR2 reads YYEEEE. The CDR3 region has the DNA TGTGCCAGCAGCTTGGCAGGGGCAATCGGGGGGACTGAAGCTTTCTTT. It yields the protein CASSLAGAIGGTEAFF.